This TCR beta chain was recorded in a study of T cell responses to AZD1222 COVID-19 vaccine. Study-level findings and limits: Just a handful of AZD1222 recipients tested seropositive at baseline. Donors in the cohort were predominantly white British and more often female, and clonal diversity was possibly underestimated. Sampling that yielded the repertoires occurred only after the peak T cell response. As reported, nearly half of all spike-specific TCRs target variant regions that are unmutated.

Germline CDR1 is MDHEN and CDR2 is SYDVKM. This CDR3 is built from 14 residues. The V and J ends lost 2 bases and 2 bases respectively, with 9 bases between them. Clones were sequenced by immunoSEQ multiplex PCR, and TCRdb holds only the in-frame ones, with some missing. The table records about 120,000 clones, 87% of them present only once. This clone appeared a single time. What it binds is unknown. The chain couples TRBV28 to TRBJ2-5, with D perhaps TRBD2 (5 bases). Sequenced here: peripheral blood, sampled on day 0 of AZD1222 vaccination. The receptor's source is an adult in good health. Written as DNA, the CDR3 is TGTGCCAGCAGTTTACTGTGGAGGCAAGAGACCCAGTACTTC. Its protein is CASSLLWRQETQYF. Drawing the rest from reference TRBV28 and TRBJ2-5, the complete variable domain is DVKVTQSSRYLVKRTGEKVFLECVQDMDHENMFWYRQDPGLGLRLIYFSYDVKMKEKGDIPEGYSVSREKKERFSLILESASTNQTSMYLCASSLLWRQETQYFGPGTRLLVL.